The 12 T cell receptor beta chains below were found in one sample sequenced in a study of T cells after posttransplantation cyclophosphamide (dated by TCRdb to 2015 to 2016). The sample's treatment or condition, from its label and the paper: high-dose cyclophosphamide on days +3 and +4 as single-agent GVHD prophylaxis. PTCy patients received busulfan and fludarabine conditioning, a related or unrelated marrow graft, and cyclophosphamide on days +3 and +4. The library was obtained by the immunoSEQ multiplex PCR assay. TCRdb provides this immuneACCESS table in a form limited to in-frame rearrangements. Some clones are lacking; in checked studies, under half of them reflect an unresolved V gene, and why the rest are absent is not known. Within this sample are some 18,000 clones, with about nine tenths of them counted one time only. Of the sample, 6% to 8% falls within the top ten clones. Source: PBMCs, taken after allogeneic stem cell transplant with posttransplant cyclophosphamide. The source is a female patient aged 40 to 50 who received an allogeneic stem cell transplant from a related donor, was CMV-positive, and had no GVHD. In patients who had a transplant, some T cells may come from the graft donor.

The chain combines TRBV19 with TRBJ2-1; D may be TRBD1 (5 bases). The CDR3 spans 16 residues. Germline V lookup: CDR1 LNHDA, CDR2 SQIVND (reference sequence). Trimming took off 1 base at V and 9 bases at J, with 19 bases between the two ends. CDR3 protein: CASSIAAVRTFGEQFF. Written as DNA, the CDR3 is TGTGCCAGTAGTATAGCCGCCGTGCGGACATTCGGTGAGCAGTTCTTC.

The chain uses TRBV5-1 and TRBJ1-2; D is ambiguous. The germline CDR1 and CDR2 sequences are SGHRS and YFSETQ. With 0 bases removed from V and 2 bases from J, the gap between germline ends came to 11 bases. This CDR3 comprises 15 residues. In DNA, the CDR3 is TGCGCCAGCAGCTTGGATCCAGGAGGGAACTATGGCTACACCTTC. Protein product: CASSLDPGGNYGYTF. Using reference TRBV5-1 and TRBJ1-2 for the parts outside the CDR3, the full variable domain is KAGVTQTPRYLIKTRGQQVTLSCSPISGHRSVSWYQQTPGQGLQFLFEYFSETQRNKGNFPGRFSGRQFSNSRSEMNVSTLELGDSALYLCASSLDPGGNYGYTFGSGTRLTVV.

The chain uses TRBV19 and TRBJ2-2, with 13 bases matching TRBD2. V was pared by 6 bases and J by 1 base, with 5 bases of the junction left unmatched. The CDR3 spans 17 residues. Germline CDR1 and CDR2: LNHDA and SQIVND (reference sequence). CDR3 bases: TGTGCCAGTAGAACCCGACTAGCGGGAGGGAACACCGGGGAGCTGTTTTTT. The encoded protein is CASRTRLAGGNTGELFF. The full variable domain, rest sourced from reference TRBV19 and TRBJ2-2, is DGGITQSPKYLFRKEGQNVTLSCEQNLNHDAMYWYRQDPGQGLRLIYYSQIVNDFQKGDIAEGYSVSREKKESFPLTVTSAQKNPTAFYLCASRTRLAGGNTGELFFGEGSRLTVL.

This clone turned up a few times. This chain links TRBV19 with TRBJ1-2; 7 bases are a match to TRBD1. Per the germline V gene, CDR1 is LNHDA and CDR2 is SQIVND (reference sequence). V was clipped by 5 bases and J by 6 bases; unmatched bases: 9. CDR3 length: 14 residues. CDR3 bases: TGTGCCAGTAGTGCCGGACAGGCTTGGCATGGCTACACCTTC. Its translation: CASSAGQAWHGYTF.

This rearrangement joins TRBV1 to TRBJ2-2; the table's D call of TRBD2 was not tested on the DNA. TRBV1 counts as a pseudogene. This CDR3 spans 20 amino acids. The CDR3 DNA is TGCACCAGCAGCCTCTTCTTCCCGGGACTAGCGGGAGGACCCACCGGGGAGCTGTTTTTT. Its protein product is CTSSLFFPGLAGGPTGELFF.

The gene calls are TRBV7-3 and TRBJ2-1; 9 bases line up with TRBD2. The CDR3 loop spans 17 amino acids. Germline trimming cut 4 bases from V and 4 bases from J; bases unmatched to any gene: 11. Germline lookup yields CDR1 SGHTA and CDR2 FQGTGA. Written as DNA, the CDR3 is TGTGCCAGCAGCTCCATAGCGGGAGCGAGCGGATACAATGAGCAGTTCTTC. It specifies CASSSIAGASGYNEQFF.

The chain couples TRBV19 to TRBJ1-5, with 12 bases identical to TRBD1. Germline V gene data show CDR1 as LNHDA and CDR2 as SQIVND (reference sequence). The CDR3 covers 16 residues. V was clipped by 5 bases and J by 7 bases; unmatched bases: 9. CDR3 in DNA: TGTGCCAGTAGTCACCCGGGACAGGGGGCCGGACAGCCCCAGCATTTT. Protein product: CASSHPGQGAGQPQHF.

Written as DNA, the CDR3 is TGTGCCAGCTCAAACAGGGGGCCACAAGAGACCCAGTACTTC. Protein sequence: CASSNRGPQETQYF. The V gene is TRBV18, the J gene TRBJ2-5, with 9 bases matching TRBD1. The CDR3 spans 14 residues. CDR1 and CDR2 (germline): KGHSH, LQKENI. V lost 5 bases to trimming and J lost 2 bases; unmatched junction nucleotides: 3.

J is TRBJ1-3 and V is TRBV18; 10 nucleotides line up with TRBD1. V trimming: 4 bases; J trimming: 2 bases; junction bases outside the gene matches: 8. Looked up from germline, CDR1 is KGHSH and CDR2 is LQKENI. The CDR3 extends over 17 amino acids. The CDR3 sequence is CASSRNGDRGTGNTIYF. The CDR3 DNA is TGTGCCAGCTCACGAAATGGGGACAGGGGCACTGGAAACACCATATATTTT. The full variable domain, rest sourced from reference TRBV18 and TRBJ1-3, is NAGVMQNPRHLVRRRGQEARLRCSPMKGHSHVYWYRQLPEEGLKFMVYLQKENIIDESGMPKERFSAEFPKEGPSILRIQQVVRGDSAAYFCASSRNGDRGTGNTIYFGEGSWLTVV.

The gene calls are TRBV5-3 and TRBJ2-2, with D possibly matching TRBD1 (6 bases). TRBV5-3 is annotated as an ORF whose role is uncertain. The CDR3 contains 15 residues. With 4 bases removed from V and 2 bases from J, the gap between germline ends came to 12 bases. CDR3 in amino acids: CARSMTQGNTGELFF. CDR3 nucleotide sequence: TGTGCCAGAAGCATGACACAGGGTAACACCGGGGAGCTGTTTTTT.

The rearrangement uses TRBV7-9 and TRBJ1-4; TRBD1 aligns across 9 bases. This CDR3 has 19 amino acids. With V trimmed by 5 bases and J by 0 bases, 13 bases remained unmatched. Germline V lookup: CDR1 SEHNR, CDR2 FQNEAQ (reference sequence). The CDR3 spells CASSGKQGALQATNEKLFF. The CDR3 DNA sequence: TGTGCCAGCAGCGGAAAACAGGGGGCTCTACAAGCAACTAATGAAAAACTGTTTTTT.

CDR3 region: CAWSESGASYNEQFF. The CDR3 bases are TGTGCCTGGAGTGAGAGCGGGGCCTCCTACAATGAGCAGTTCTTC. The V call is TRBV30, the J call TRBJ2-1; 7 nucleotides line up with TRBD2. The germline CDR1 and CDR2 sequences are GTSNPN and SVGIG (reference sequence). This CDR3 is built from 15 residues. Trimming took 1 base from V and 0 from J; bases not matched to a gene: 3.